Shown below are 21 T cell receptor beta chains from a single sample sequenced in a study of blood T cells in healthy people across ages. Through a sample-barcoded 5' primer and a J-beta primer mix, a second PCR was run for roughly 6 to 11 cycles. TCRdb reprocessed the 5' RACE reads via MiXCR and lists one record per CDR3 protein. The table includes 850,000 to 1,300,000 distinct CDR3 sequences, around 43% detected once. The specimen was blood. These receptors were obtained from a woman aged 55-70 years in good health.

The J gene is TRBJ2-5, the V gene TRBV27, with 9 positions matching TRBD1. The CDR3 is 17 amino acids. Unmatched junction bases numbered 16, after V lost 8 bases and J lost 3 bases. CDR1 and CDR2 from the germline V gene are MNHEY and SMNVEV (reference sequence). CDR3 region: CASAGTGIISGKETQYF. CDR3 in DNA: TGTGCCAGCGCAGGGACAGGGATTATTAGCGGAAAAGAGACCCAGTACTTC.

The chain couples TRBV20-1 to TRBJ2-1, with 16 bases matching TRBD2. Trimming cost V 6 bases and J 13 bases; bases outside gene matches: 12. Germline CDR1 reads DFQATT; CDR2 reads SNEGSKA (reference sequence). This CDR3 is 15 amino acids long. As DNA, the CDR3 is TGCAGTGCCGGGACTAGCGGGAGGGCCAGGGAGACCCAGTTCTTC. Translation: CSAGTSGRARETQFF.

V is TRBV20-1 and J is TRBJ2-5, with TRBD2 as a possible D gene (5 bases). V was pared by 6 bases and J by 3 bases, with 11 bases between. The CDR3 has 12 residues. CDR1 and CDR2 from the germline V gene are DFQATT and SNEGSKA (reference sequence). CDR3 in amino acids: CSAEGLEETQYF. CDR3 sequence (DNA): TGCAGTGCCGAAGGACTGGAAGAGACCCAGTACTTC.

This clonotype was seen more than once but under ten times. This rearrangement joins TRBV10-3 to TRBJ2-3; 9 bases agree with TRBD2. V was pared by 6 bases and J by 0 bases, with 4 bases of the junction left unmatched. This CDR3 has 15 residues. In germline, CDR1 is ENHRY, CDR2 SYGVKD. The CDR3 sequence: CAISGTSPSTDTQYF. The CDR3 DNA is TGTGCCATCAGCGGGACTAGCCCTAGCACAGATACGCAGTATTTT.

Note on this clonotype: At one end the junction does not follow the germline gene, possibly because of a read error. The CDR3 protein is CASSVEGAYSEQFF. Here the CDR3 DNA reads TGTGCCAGCAGCGTAGAGGGCGCCTACAGTGAGCAGTTCTTC. The chain carries TRBV9 and TRBJ2-1; no definite D call. This CDR3 has 14 residues. The germline V gene has CDR1 SGDLS and CDR2 YYNGEE.

V usage is TRBV10-2 and J usage is TRBJ2-7; 11 bases are shared with TRBD2. V was clipped by 6 bases and J by 6 bases; unmatched bases: 10. This CDR3 region has 15 residues. CDR1 is WSHSY and CDR2 is SAAADI in the germline V gene. CDR3 bases: TGCGCCAGCAGGGAGACTAGCGGGAAGTTTCGCGAGCAGTACTTC. Amino acid sequence: CASRETSGKFREQYF.

This clonotype was seen only a few times. This chain uses TRBV6-2 or TRBV6-3 with TRBJ1-2; D not certain. Per the germline V gene, CDR1 is MNHEY and CDR2 is SVGEGT. V was trimmed by 5 bases and J by 5 bases, leaving 24 bases between them. CDR3 size: 17 residues. CDR3 sequence: CASSAPLQRVLRYGYTF. The CDR3 region has the DNA TGTGCCAGCAGTGCGCCCCTTCAGAGGGTTCTCCGGTATGGCTACACCTTC.

The V gene is TRBV19, the J gene TRBJ2-7; D possibly corresponds to TRBD2 (5 bases). The CDR3 extends over 15 amino acids. V shed 3 bases and J shed 4 bases, with 16 bases lying between them. Germline V lookup: CDR1 LNHDA, CDR2 SQIVND (reference sequence). The CDR3 is CASSITDSDLYEQYF. The CDR3 nucleotides are TGTGCCAGTAGTATCACGGACTCCGACCTTTACGAGCAGTACTTC.

The genes are TRBV25-1 and TRBJ2-7; D may be TRBD1 (6 bases). The CDR3 spans 13 residues. Germline V gene sequence: CDR1 MGHDK, CDR2 SYGVNS. The germline V and J ends were trimmed by 8 bases and 0 bases, with 11 bases remaining between them. Here the CDR3 DNA reads TGTGCCAGCCTTAGGACAGACTCCTACGAGCAGTACTTC. This encodes CASLRTDSYEQYF.

V and J are TRBV25-1 and TRBJ1-1, with D unclear. V lost 6 bases and J 2 bases, leaving 10 bases between the germline ends. This CDR3 contains 13 residues. Germline CDR1 and CDR2: MGHDK and SYGVNS. This CDR3 reads CASSPGSNTEAFF. In DNA form, the CDR3 reads TGTGCCAGCAGCCCGGGGAGTAACACTGAAGCTTTCTTT.

This clonotype was seen a single time. The chain is built from TRBV4-1 and TRBJ2-4, with D unclear. The J call may not be correct, given that the DNA end is closer to TRBJ2-7. CDR1 is MGHRA, CDR2 YSYEKL, per germline. The CDR3 is 15 residues long. The CDR3 sequence: CASSQVRDRYYEQYF. For the CDR3, the DNA is TGCGCCAGCAGCCAAGTTAGGGATCGGTACTACGAGCAGTACTTC.

J is TRBJ2-3 and V is TRBV14; D is possibly TRBD1 (6 bases). CDR1 SGHDN and CDR2 FVKESK come from the germline V gene. The CDR3 covers 15 residues. The V end lost 1 base, the J end lost 9 bases, and 17 bases lay between the germline ends. CDR3 DNA: TGTGCCAGCAGCCAAGTACGGGCGGGCACAGGGACGCAGTATTTT. Its protein is CASSQVRAGTGTQYF. The variable domain in full, with the rest retrieved from reference TRBV14 and TRBJ2-3, is EAGVTQFPSHSVIEKGQTVTLRCDPISGHDNLYWYRRVMGKEIKFLLHFVKESKQDESGMPNNRFLAERTGGTYSTLKVQPAELEDSGVYFCASSQVRAGTGTQYFGPGTRLTVL.

The chain carries TRBV5-5 and TRBJ2-5; D is unresolved. The CDR3 contains 15 residues. The V gene's germline CDR1 is SGHKS and CDR2 YYEKEE (reference sequence). V lost 4 bases and J lost 1, with 14 bases in between. CDR3 sequence (DNA): TGTGCCAGCAGCCCGTCGTACGGCAGCCAAGAGACCCAGTACTTC. Translated: CASSPSYGSQETQYF.

V gene TRBV29-1 combines with J gene TRBJ2-1, with TRBD2 identical over 7 bases. This CDR3 comprises 14 residues. With 4 bases clipped from V and 3 bases from J, the junction kept 6 bases outside the gene matches. Per the germline V gene, CDR1 is SQVTM and CDR2 is ANQGSEA. The CDR3 sequence is CSVGKAGIYNEQFF. In DNA form, the CDR3 reads TGCAGCGTTGGAAAAGCGGGGATCTACAATGAGCAGTTCTTC.

The V and J genes are TRBV28 and TRBJ1-2; perhaps TRBD1 as D (5 bases). CDR3 length: 15 amino acids. CDR1 MDHEN and CDR2 SYDVKM come from the germline V gene. The V end was cut by 4 bases, the J end by 4 bases, with 16 bases between. The CDR3 DNA reads TGTGCCAGCAGTTACCCTCGGGACGGTGGCTATGGCTACACCTTC. Translation: CASSYPRDGGYGYTF.

The chain links TRBV20-1 to TRBJ1-1; D remains unclear. V lost 0 bases to trimming and J lost 6 bases, with 11 bases between them. The CDR3 is 13 residues long. Germline V gene data show CDR1 as DFQATT and CDR2 as SNEGSKA (reference sequence). The CDR3 protein is CSARDSDRSEAFF. Here the CDR3 DNA reads TGCAGTGCTAGAGACTCGGACCGGTCTGAAGCTTTCTTT.

This clonotype was seen more than once but under ten times. The chain employs TRBV15 and TRBJ2-2; 10 nucleotides match TRBD2. The trim removed 0 bases at V and 9 bases at J, leaving 10 bases unmatched. CDR3 length: 17 residues. Germline CDR1 LNHNV, CDR2 YYDKDF (reference sequence). The CDR3 protein is CATSRDRSGRVGRELFF. Written as DNA, the CDR3 is TGTGCCACCAGCAGAGATCGGAGCGGGAGGGTTGGCCGGGAGCTGTTTTTT.

This clonotype occurred a few times. This chain uses TRBV20-1 with TRBJ2-5, with 11 positions matching TRBD1. Per germline, CDR1 DFQATT and CDR2 SNEGSKA (reference sequence). V shed 2 bases, J shed 5 bases, and the junction held 16 bases outside the gene matches. The CDR3 loop spans 18 amino acids. The CDR3 region has the DNA TGCAGTGCTAGAAATCTCTTCGCCGGACAGGGGGCTTGGGAGACCCAGTACTTC. Its protein is CSARNLFAGQGAWETQYF.

This clonotype was seen only a few times. V usage is TRBV27 and J usage is TRBJ2-5; D might be TRBD2 (6 bases). The germline V gene has CDR1 MNHEY and CDR2 SMNVEV (reference sequence). The CDR3 covers 15 residues. Trimming stripped 1 base from V and 2 bases from J, with 11 bases between. CDR3 sequence (DNA): TGTGCCAGCAGTTTATATGCGGGACGGCAAGAGACCCAGTACTTC. Translation: CASSLYAGRQETQYF.

The sample holds many counts of this clonotype. The V call is TRBV2, the J call TRBJ2-1, with unresolved D. The CDR3 loop spans 14 amino acids. V lost 4 bases to trimming and J lost 0 bases, with 7 bases between them. Germline CDR1 reads SNHLY; CDR2 reads FYNNEI. CDR3 sequence reads: CASSVPASYNEQFF. In nucleotides, the CDR3 is TGTGCCAGCAGTGTGCCCGCCTCCTACAATGAGCAGTTCTTC.

As concerns this clonotype: A junction boundary mismatches the germline segment, possibly from a read error. The chain links TRBV29-1 to TRBJ1-2; D remains ambiguous. This CDR3 has 16 amino acids. Germline assignment: CDR1 SQVTM and CDR2 ANQGSEA. For the CDR3, the DNA is TGCAGCGTTGAAGAGCCCCGATGGGGAGCTAACTGTGGCTACACCTTC. It yields the protein CSVEEPRWGANCGYTF. Full variable domain (outside the CDR3, taken from reference TRBV29-1 and TRBJ1-2): SAVISQKPSRDICQRGTSLTIQCQVDSQVTMMFWYRQQPGQSLTLIATANQGSEATYESGFVIDKFPISRPNLTFSTLTVSNMSPEDSSIYLCSVEEPRWGANCGYTFGSGTRLTVV.